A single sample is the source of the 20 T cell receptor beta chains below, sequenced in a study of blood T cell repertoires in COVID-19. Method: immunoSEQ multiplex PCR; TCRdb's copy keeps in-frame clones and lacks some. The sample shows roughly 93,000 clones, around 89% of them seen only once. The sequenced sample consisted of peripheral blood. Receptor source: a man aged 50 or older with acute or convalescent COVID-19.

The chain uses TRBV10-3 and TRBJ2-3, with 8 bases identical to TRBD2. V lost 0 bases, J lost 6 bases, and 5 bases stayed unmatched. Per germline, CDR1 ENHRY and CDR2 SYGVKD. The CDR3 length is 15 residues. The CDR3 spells CAISESPGGRDTQYF. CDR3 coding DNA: TGTGCCATCAGTGAGTCGCCAGGCGGGAGGGATACGCAGTATTTT.

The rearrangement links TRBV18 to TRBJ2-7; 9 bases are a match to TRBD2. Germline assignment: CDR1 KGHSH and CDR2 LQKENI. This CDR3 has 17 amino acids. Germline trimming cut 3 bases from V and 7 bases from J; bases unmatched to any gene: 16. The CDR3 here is CASSPARGTSILGEQYF. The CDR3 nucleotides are TGTGCCAGCTCACCTGCTAGAGGGACTAGCATCTTGGGGGAGCAGTACTTC.

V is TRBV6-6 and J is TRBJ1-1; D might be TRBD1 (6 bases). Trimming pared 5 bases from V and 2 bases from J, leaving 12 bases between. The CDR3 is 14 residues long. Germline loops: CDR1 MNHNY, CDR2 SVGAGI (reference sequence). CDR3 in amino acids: CASSTGWDNTEAFF. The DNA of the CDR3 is TGTGCCAGCAGTACAGGGTGGGATAACACTGAAGCTTTCTTT.

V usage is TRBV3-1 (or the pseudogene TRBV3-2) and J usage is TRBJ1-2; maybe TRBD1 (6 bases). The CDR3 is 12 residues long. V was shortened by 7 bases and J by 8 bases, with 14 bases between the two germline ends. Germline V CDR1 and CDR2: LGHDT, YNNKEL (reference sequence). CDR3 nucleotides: TGTGCCAGCACCGATCCGGGACAAGGCTACACCTTC. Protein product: CASTDPGQGYTF.

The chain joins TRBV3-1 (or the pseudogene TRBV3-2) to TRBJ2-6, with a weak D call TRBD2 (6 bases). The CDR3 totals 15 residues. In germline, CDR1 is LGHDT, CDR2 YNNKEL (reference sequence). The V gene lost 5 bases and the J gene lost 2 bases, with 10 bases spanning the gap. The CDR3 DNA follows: TGTGCCAGCAGCTCCTGGAGGGCTGGGGCCAACGTCCTGACTTTC. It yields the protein CASSSWRAGANVLTF.

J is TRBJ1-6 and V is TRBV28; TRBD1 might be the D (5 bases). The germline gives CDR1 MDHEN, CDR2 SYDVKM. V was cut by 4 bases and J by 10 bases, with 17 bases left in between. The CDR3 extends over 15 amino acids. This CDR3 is CASSSERDFRSPLHF. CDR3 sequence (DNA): TGTGCCAGCAGTTCGGAACGGGACTTTAGGTCACCCCTCCACTTT.

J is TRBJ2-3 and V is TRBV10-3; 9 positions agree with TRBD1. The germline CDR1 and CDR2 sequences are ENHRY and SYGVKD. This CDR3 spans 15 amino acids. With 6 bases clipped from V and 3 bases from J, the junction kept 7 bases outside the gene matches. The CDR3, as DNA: TGTGCCATCAGCAGAACAGGACAGGGGACAGATACGCAGTATTTT. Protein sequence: CAISRTGQGTDTQYF.

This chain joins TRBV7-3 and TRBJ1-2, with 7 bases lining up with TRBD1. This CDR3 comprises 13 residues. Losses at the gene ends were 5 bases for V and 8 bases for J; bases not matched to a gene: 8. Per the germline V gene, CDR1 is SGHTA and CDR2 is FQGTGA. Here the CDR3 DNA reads TGTGCCAGCAGCGCTTACCAGGGACAGGGCTACACCTTC. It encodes CASSAYQGQGYTF.

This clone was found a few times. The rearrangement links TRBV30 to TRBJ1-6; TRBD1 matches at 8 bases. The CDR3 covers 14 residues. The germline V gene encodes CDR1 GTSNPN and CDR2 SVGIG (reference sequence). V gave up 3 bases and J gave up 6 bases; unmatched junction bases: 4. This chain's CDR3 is CAWRRDRSNSPLHF. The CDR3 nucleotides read TGTGCCTGGAGGAGGGACAGGAGTAATTCACCCCTCCACTTT.

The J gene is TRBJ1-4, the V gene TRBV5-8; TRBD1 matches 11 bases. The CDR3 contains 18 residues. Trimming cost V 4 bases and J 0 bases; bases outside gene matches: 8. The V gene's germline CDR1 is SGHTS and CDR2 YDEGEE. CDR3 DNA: TGTGCCAGCAGCCAAGGACAGGGGGCATCCCCAACTAATGAAAAACTGTTTTTT. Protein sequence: CASSQGQGASPTNEKLFF.

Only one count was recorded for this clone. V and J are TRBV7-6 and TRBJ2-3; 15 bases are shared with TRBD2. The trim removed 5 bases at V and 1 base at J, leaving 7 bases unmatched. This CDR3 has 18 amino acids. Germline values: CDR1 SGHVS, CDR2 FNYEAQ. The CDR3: CASSPSRTSGGGTDTQYF. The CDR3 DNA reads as TGTGCCAGCAGCCCTAGCAGGACTAGCGGGGGGGGCACAGATACGCAGTATTTT.

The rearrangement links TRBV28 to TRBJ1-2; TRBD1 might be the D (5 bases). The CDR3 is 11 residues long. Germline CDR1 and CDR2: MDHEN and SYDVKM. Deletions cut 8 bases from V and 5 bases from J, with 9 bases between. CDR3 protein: CASDSRYGYTF. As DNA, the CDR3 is TGTGCCAGCGACAGCCGTTATGGCTACACCTTC.

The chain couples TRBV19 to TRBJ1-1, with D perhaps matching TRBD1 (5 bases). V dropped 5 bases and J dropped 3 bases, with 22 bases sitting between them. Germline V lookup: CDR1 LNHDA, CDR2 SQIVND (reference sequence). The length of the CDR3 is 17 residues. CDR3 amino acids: CASSLKGQGVGDTEAFF. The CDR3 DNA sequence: TGTGCCAGTAGTCTTAAGGGGCAGGGTGTTGGTGACACTGAAGCTTTCTTT.

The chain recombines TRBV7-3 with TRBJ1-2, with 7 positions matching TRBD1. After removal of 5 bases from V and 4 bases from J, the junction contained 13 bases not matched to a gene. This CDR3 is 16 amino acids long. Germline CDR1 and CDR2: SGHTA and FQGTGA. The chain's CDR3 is CASSASGGGLPYGYTF. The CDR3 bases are TGTGCCAGCAGCGCATCAGGAGGGGGCCTCCCCTATGGCTACACCTTC. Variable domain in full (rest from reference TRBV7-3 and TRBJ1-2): GAGVSQTPSNKVTEKGKYVELRCDPISGHTALYWYRQSLGQGPEFLIYFQGTGAADDSGLPNDRFFAVRPEGSVSTLKIQRTERGDSAVYLCASSASGGGLPYGYTFGSGTRLTVV.

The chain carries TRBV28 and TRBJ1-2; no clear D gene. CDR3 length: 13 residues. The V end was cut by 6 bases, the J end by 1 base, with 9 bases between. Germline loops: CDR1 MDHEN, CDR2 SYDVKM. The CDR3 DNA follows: TGTGCCAGCAGACCTCAGGTTAACTATGGCTACACCTTC. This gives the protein CASRPQVNYGYTF.

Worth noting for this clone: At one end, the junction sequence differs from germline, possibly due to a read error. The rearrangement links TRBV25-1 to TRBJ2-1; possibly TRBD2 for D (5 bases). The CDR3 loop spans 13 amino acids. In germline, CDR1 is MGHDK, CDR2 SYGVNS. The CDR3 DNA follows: TGTGCCAGCAGCTCCACGGGGTCCGCAACCCCGATCTTC. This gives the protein CASSSTGSATPIF.

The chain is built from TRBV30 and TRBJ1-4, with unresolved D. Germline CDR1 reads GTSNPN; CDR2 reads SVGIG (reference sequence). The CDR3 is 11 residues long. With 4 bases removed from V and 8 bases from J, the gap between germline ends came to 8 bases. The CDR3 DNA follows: TGTGCCTGGACAAAATCCGAAAAACTGTTTTTT. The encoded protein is CAWTKSEKLFF.

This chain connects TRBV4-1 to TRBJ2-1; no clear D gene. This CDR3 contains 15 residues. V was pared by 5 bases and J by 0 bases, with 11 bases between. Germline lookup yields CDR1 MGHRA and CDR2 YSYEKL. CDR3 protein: CASSTTGVSYNEQFF. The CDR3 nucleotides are TGCGCCAGCAGCACCACCGGTGTCTCCTACAATGAGCAGTTCTTC.

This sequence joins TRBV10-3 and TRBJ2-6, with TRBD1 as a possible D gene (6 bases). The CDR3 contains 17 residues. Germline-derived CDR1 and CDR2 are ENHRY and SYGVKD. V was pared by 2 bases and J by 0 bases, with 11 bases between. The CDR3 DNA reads TGTGCCATCAGTGAGGCAGGGGATTACTCTGGGGCCAACGTCCTGACTTTC. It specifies CAISEAGDYSGANVLTF.

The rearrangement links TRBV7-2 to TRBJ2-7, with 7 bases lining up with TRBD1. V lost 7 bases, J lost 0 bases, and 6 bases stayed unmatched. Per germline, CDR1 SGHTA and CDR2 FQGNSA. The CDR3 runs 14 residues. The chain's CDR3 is CASKQGVGSYEQYF. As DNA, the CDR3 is TGTGCCAGCAAGCAGGGGGTAGGCTCCTACGAGCAGTACTTC.